This section outlines one T cell receptor beta chain sequence together with its context. Libraries were prepared by immunoSEQ multiplex PCR; TCRdb keeps only in-frame clonotypes and omits some of them. The data show about 130,000 clones, around 90% seen once. CDR1 and CDR2 from the germline V gene are SGHRS and YFSETQ. This CDR3 is built from 15 residues. Trimming cost V 1 base and J 6 bases, with 16 bases left between them. This sample was included in a study of T cell responses to AZD1222 COVID-19 vaccine. The rearrangement joins TRBV5-1 to TRBJ1-1, with a weak D call TRBD1 (5 bases). Here the sequenced sample was peripheral blood, taken on day 0 of MenACWY control vaccination. This sequence was found in an adult in good health. CDR3 region: CASSLTVGAGPEAFF. The CDR3 DNA sequence: TGCGCCAGCAGCTTGACAGTTGGGGCAGGGCCTGAAGCTTTCTTT.